This TCR beta chain originates from a study of response to subunit inactivated influenza vaccine (dated by TCRdb to the late 2010s). Concerning the study at large: To follow how T cells responded to a trivalent subunit inactivated influenza vaccine, the researchers relied on deep quantitative profiling of the T cell receptor repertoire. What the authors observed across the whole study: It was suggested by the authors that each seasonal influenza vaccination may recruit only a limited number of new T cells.

The library was prepared using RT-PCR. Sequenced on an Illumina HiSeq 2500. TCRdb reanalyzed the raw reads on its own, using fastp at Q25 for trimming and MiXCR for clone calling, and kept in-frame beta chains. Each entry is one CDR3 protein sequence, shown with its most common DNA and genes. This sample holds fewer than 250,000 distinct CDR3 sequences; roughly 14% were observed only once. About 26% of the sample is taken by the ten largest. This clonotype was seen at least ten times. It lacks a known antigen. Per-base quality was not reported, and no clone a single base away is much larger than it. Taken from cysteine to phenylalanine, the CDR3 has 15 residues. The DNA shown is the 45-base CDR3, in frame from base 1. V sheds 2 bases and J sheds 4 bases, leaving 15 bases between their ends.

Here the sequenced sample was CD8+ T cells sorted from PBMCs, taken 5 days after vaccination. The receptor comes from a man aged 50 or older who received an inactivated influenza vaccine. Donor details come from another sample of the same person, matched by shared clones. Recombination joined TRBV12-3 or TRBV12-4 with TRBJ2-7; TRBD2 is a weak D gene call, 5 bases matching. The sequenced DNA is TGTGCCAGCAGTTTAAGTCCCGCTAGCCCTTACGAGCAGTACTTC. The resulting protein is CASSLSPASPYEQYF.